A single sample is the source of the 30 T cell receptor beta chains below, sequenced in a study of cytomegalovirus exposure and HLA in healthy donors. The data were produced by immunoSEQ multiplex PCR, yet TCRdb's version contains in-frame clones alone and is incomplete. The sample consists of 150,000 to 200,000 clones, more than 80% of them appearing once. Specimen: PBMCs. Receptor source: a woman aged 18-29 years in good health and CMV-seropositive.

The chain combines TRBV30 with TRBJ2-5, with D unresolved. CDR3 length: 15 residues. The V end lost 0 bases, the J end lost 5 bases, and 16 bases lay between the germline ends. The germline V gene encodes CDR1 GTSNPN and CDR2 SVGIG (reference sequence). Here the CDR3 reads CAWSVLRLVSETQYF. The DNA of the CDR3 is TGTGCCTGGAGTGTACTGCGGCTAGTCTCGGAGACCCAGTACTTC.

This chain links TRBV11-3 with TRBJ2-5; a possible D gene is TRBD2 (6 bases). The CDR3 length is 14 residues. Trimming left V 1 base short and J 0 bases short, with 6 bases between. The V gene's germline CDR1 is SGHNT and CDR2 YENEEA. CDR3 coding DNA: TGTGCCAGCAGCTTAGGCGGGAACCAAGAGACCCAGTACTTC. Protein product: CASSLGGNQETQYF. Full variable domain (rest looked up from reference TRBV11-3 and TRBJ2-5): EAGVVQSPRYKIIEKKQPVAFWCNPISGHNTLYWYLQNLGQGPELLIRYENEEAVDDSQLPKDRFSAERLKGVDSTLKIQPAELGDSAVYLCASSLGGNQETQYFGPGTRLLVL.

The V gene is TRBV6-1, the J gene TRBJ1-4; 7 bases map to TRBD1. The CDR3 covers 15 residues. Germline V CDR1 and CDR2: MNHNS, SASEGT. J was trimmed by 4 bases and V by 8 bases; bases with no gene match: 10. CDR3 protein: CASRRQGTGNEKLFF. Here the CDR3 DNA reads TGTGCCAGCCGAAGACAGGGAACGGGTAATGAAAAACTGTTTTTT.

This clone was observed once. V and J are TRBV10-1 and TRBJ1-2, with D uncertain. The CDR3 totals 12 residues. V shed 9 bases and J shed 4 bases, with 12 bases lying between them. CDR1 and CDR2 from the germline V gene are WNHNN and SYGVQD (reference sequence). The CDR3 DNA sequence: TGCGCCAGTGCCTCGTCGAGCTATGGCTACACCTTC. It codes for CASASSSYGYTF.

This clone was detected only once. The chain employs TRBV10-3 and TRBJ2-7; 7 positions match TRBD2. With V trimmed by 3 bases and J by 6 bases, 2 bases remained unmatched. Germline V gene sequence: CDR1 ENHRY, CDR2 SYGVKD. There are 12 residues in the CDR3. CDR3 DNA: TGTGCCATCAGTGACCCGGGAGGCGAGCAGTACTTC. Amino acids: CAISDPGGEQYF.

The chain links TRBV7-8 to TRBJ1-5, with D possibly matching TRBD1 (6 bases). V dropped 5 bases and J dropped 1 base, with 15 bases sitting between them. Germline V CDR1 and CDR2: SGHVS, FQNEAQ. The length of the CDR3 is 16 residues. The CDR3 protein is CASSPRGGFSNQPQHF. CDR3 nucleotides: TGTGCCAGCAGCCCAAGGGGGGGATTCAGCAATCAGCCCCAGCATTTT.

The chain carries TRBV19 and TRBJ1-2; 8 bases align to TRBD1. The CDR3 runs 13 residues. Germline V gives CDR1 LNHDA, CDR2 SQIVND (reference sequence). With V trimmed by 7 bases and J by 6 bases, 7 bases remained unmatched. The CDR3 sequence: CASTMDRVHGYTF. In DNA form, the CDR3 reads TGTGCCAGTACTATGGACAGGGTGCATGGCTACACCTTC.

J is TRBJ2-5 and V is TRBV4-1; 8 bases match TRBD2. This CDR3 is built from 16 residues. Trimming took 3 bases from V and 5 from J; bases not matched to a gene: 11. Germline V gene data show CDR1 as MGHRA and CDR2 as YSYEKL. DNA for the CDR3: TGCGCCAGCAGCCAGGGTAATGGACTAGCTTCGGAGACCCAGTACTTC. Translating gives CASSQGNGLASETQYF.

This sequence joins TRBV7-9 and TRBJ1-1; the D is unclear. V lost 2 bases and J 1 base, leaving 11 bases between the germline ends. This CDR3 contains 15 residues. CDR1 SEHNR and CDR2 FQNEAQ come from the germline V gene (reference sequence). The CDR3 here is CASSLWEAANTEAFF. CDR3 sequence (DNA): TGTGCCAGCAGCTTATGGGAGGCGGCGAACACTGAAGCTTTCTTT.

V gene TRBV2 combines with J gene TRBJ1-3; D ambiguous. V was clipped by 5 bases and J by 2 bases, with 10 bases between them. Germline V CDR1 and CDR2: SNHLY, FYNNEI. The CDR3 is made up of 14 amino acids. The CDR3 sequence: CASSSVIPGNTIYF. In DNA form, the CDR3 reads TGTGCCAGCAGTTCAGTGATACCTGGAAACACCATATATTTT. The full variable domain, in which reference TRBV2 and TRBJ1-3 provide the parts outside the CDR3, is EPEVTQTPSHQVTQMGQEVILRCVPISNHLYFYWYRQILGQKVEFLVSFYNNEISEKSEIFDDQFSVERPDGSNFTLKIRSTKLEDSAMYFCASSSVIPGNTIYFGEGSWLTVV.

The chain employs TRBV27 and TRBJ2-7; 7 bases map to TRBD1. The germline V gene encodes CDR1 MNHEY and CDR2 SMNVEV (reference sequence). The ends lost 7 bases at V and 3 bases at J; junction bases unmatched: 3. The CDR3 length is 12 residues. The CDR3 region is CASKSGGYEQYF. The CDR3 nucleotides read TGTGCCAGCAAATCAGGGGGCTACGAGCAGTACTTC.

The chain uses TRBV4-3 and TRBJ1-1; no clear D gene. The CDR3 extends over 16 amino acids. CDR1 is LGHNA, CDR2 YSLEER, per germline. Trimming took 0 bases from V and 8 from J, leaving 19 bases between them. The CDR3 reads CASSQEFEQTEGEAFF. For the CDR3, the DNA is TGCGCCAGCAGCCAAGAGTTTGAACAGACCGAAGGAGAAGCTTTCTTT.

This clone came up once. V and J are TRBV9 and TRBJ1-5; D uncertain. The CDR3 totals 13 residues. CDR1 SGDLS and CDR2 YYNGEE come from the germline V gene. V shed 0 bases and J shed 7 bases, with 8 bases lying between them. CDR3 nucleotide sequence: TGTGCCAGCAGCGTAGGTTCAGAACAGCCCCAGCATTTT. Its translation: CASSVGSEQPQHF.

The chain recombines TRBV19 with TRBJ1-2, with D unresolved. Germline CDR1 is LNHDA and CDR2 is SQIVND (reference sequence). V was trimmed by 7 bases and J by 4 bases, leaving 13 bases between them. The CDR3 runs to 13 residues. CDR3 nucleotides: TGTGCCAGTACCAGGAGCGGGTCCTATGGCTACACCTTC. It yields the protein CASTRSGSYGYTF. The complete variable domain, with remaining parts taken from reference TRBV19 and TRBJ1-2, reads DGGITQSPKYLFRKEGQNVTLSCEQNLNHDAMYWYRQDPGQGLRLIYYSQIVNDFQKGDIAEGYSVSREKKESFPLTVTSAQKNPTAFYLCASTRSGSYGYTFGSGTRLTVV.

The chain recombines TRBV7-9 with TRBJ2-3; TRBD2 agrees at 8 bases. Germline CDR1 and CDR2: SEHNR and FQNEAQ (reference sequence). Unmatched junction bases numbered 7, after V lost 1 base and J lost 4 bases. CDR3 length: 16 residues. The chain's CDR3 is CASSLDGGGRADTQYF. The CDR3 DNA reads as TGTGCCAGCAGCTTAGATGGCGGGGGGAGAGCAGATACGCAGTATTTT.

This chain links TRBV28 with TRBJ1-4, with D tentatively TRBD1 (5 bases). From germline, CDR1 is MDHEN and CDR2 SYDVKM. Trimming stripped 8 bases from V and 4 bases from J, with 11 bases between. The CDR3 consists of 13 residues. CDR3 region: CASRDRFNEKLFF. CDR3 in DNA: TGTGCCAGCCGAGACAGATTTAATGAAAAACTGTTTTTT.

This clone occurred a few times. This chain links TRBV6-1 with TRBJ1-5; unclear D gene. Trimming cost V 7 bases and J 1 base, with 11 bases left between them. Germline V gives CDR1 MNHNS, CDR2 SASEGT. The CDR3 is 14 residues long. The CDR3 DNA is TGTGCCAGCAAGTGGGGAGGGAGCAATCAGCCCCAGCATTTT. Its translation is CASKWGGSNQPQHF.

The CDR3 loop reads CASSPRGQGNTIYF. DNA of the CDR3: TGTGCCAGCAGTCCACGGGGACAGGGAAACACCATATATTTT. The chain links TRBV25-1 to TRBJ1-3; 7 nucleotides align to TRBD1. Per germline, CDR1 MGHDK and CDR2 SYGVNS. V was clipped by 5 bases and J by 4 bases; unmatched bases: 5. The length of the CDR3 is 14 residues. The complete variable domain, with remaining parts taken from reference TRBV25-1 and TRBJ1-3, reads EADIYQTPRYLVIGTGKKITLECSQTMGHDKMYWYQQDPGMELHLIHYSYGVNSTEKGDLSSESTVSRIRTEHFPLTLESARPSHTSQYLCASSPRGQGNTIYFGEGSWLTVV.

The V and J genes are TRBV15 and TRBJ2-6; 8 positions match TRBD2. Germline CDR1 LNHNV, CDR2 YYDKDF (reference sequence). The CDR3 has 17 residues. J was trimmed by 4 bases and V by 0 bases; bases with no gene match: 5. CDR3 nucleotide sequence: TGTGCCACCAGCAGAGATCCGGGAGGGACCGGGGCCAACGTCCTGACTTTC. Translated, it gives CATSRDPGGTGANVLTF.

The V call is TRBV7-2, the J call TRBJ2-7; TRBD2 agrees at 11 bases. Germline V gene lookup returns CDR1 SGHTA and CDR2 FQGNSA. After removal of 5 bases from V and 1 base from J, the junction contained 1 base not matched to a gene. This CDR3 has 14 residues. CDR3 DNA: TGTGCCAGCAGCACTAGCGGGAGTTCCTACGAGCAGTACTTC. This gives the protein CASSTSGSSYEQYF.

This clone came up once. The chain's CDR3 is CASSRDRASQETQYF. DNA for the CDR3: TGTGCCAGCAGCCGGGACAGGGCAAGCCAAGAGACCCAGTACTTC. J is TRBJ2-5 and V is TRBV11-2, with TRBD1 matching 9 bases. V lost 5 bases and J lost 1; bases outside the gene matches: 5. The germline gives CDR1 SGHAT, CDR2 FQNNGV. The CDR3 is 15 amino acids. Based on the CDR3 plus reference TRBV11-2 and TRBJ2-5, the full variable domain is EAGVAQSPRYKIIEKRQSVAFWCNPISGHATLYWYQQILGQGPKLLIQFQNNGVVDDSQLPKDRFSAERLKGVDSTLKIQPAKLEDSAVYLCASSRDRASQETQYFGPGTRLLVL.

The chain combines TRBV30 with TRBJ1-3; 10 bases line up with TRBD1. V shed 2 bases, J shed 0 bases, and the junction held 1 base outside the gene matches. Germline V CDR1 and CDR2: GTSNPN, SVGIG (reference sequence). The CDR3 has 15 residues. CDR3: CAWSRDRGSGNTIYF. The DNA for the CDR3 is TGTGCCTGGAGTAGGGACAGGGGCTCTGGAAACACCATATATTTT.

The V and J genes are TRBV18 and TRBJ2-3, with 9 bases aligning to TRBD1. The CDR3 totals 16 residues. Germline-derived CDR1 and CDR2 are KGHSH and LQKENI. The J segment lost 1 base and the V segment lost 1 base, leaving 3 bases of the junction unmatched. This CDR3 reads CASSPQQGAGTDTQYF. The CDR3 region has the DNA TGTGCCAGCTCACCACAACAGGGGGCCGGCACAGATACGCAGTATTTT.

The rearrangement uses TRBV30 and TRBJ1-4; D may be TRBD1 (6 bases). Looked up from germline, CDR1 is GTSNPN and CDR2 is SVGIG (reference sequence). V lost 5 bases and J lost 4, with 11 bases in between. CDR3 length: 13 residues. In nucleotides, the CDR3 is TGTGCCTGGGGCAGGGGTAGTAATGAAAAACTGTTTTTT. Translation: CAWGRGSNEKLFF.

The chain joins TRBV14 to TRBJ2-3; D is uncertain. Trimming took 3 bases from V and 4 from J, leaving 20 bases between them. Germline V gives CDR1 SGHDN, CDR2 FVKESK. The CDR3 length is 17 residues. CDR3 amino acids: CASSQTLGPGPADTQYF. The DNA for the CDR3 is TGTGCCAGCAGCCAGACCCTGGGCCCCGGCCCCGCAGATACGCAGTATTTT.

This chain uses TRBV15 with TRBJ2-2, with D maybe TRBD1 (6 bases). The CDR3 contains 14 residues. Trimming pared 8 bases from V and 1 base from J, leaving 11 bases between. The germline CDR1 and CDR2 sequences are LNHNV and YYDKDF (reference sequence). As DNA, the CDR3 is TGTGCCACCCAGGAAGGGGGGAACACCGGGGAGCTGTTTTTT. Translated: CATQEGGNTGELFF.

The rearrangement uses TRBV30 and TRBJ2-3; D is perhaps TRBD2 (6 bases). Trimming shortened V by 4 bases and J by 1 base, and 6 bases separated the two germline ends. This CDR3 region has 12 residues. The V gene's germline CDR1 is GTSNPN and CDR2 SVGIG (reference sequence). The CDR3 DNA is TGTGCCTGGACTAGCGGCACAGATACGCAGTATTTT. Residues: CAWTSGTDTQYF.

The chain recombines TRBV4-2 with TRBJ2-7, with D possibly being TRBD2 (7 bases). CDR1 LGHNA and CDR2 YNFKEQ come from the germline V gene. This CDR3 has 15 amino acids. Trimming removed 1 base from V and 0 bases from J, with 10 bases in between. The chain's CDR3 is CASSQGAGASYEQYF. In DNA, the CDR3 is TGTGCCAGCAGCCAAGGCGCGGGGGCCTCCTACGAGCAGTACTTC.

The chain has TRBV27 and TRBJ2-7, with D perhaps matching TRBD2 (5 bases). Trimming shortened V by 2 bases and J by 2 bases, and 19 bases separated the two germline ends. From germline, CDR1 is MNHEY and CDR2 SMNVEV (reference sequence). There are 17 residues in the CDR3. The CDR3 coding sequence is TGTGCCAGCAGTTTAGTCGGGCCCGTAGCGCACCCCTACGAGCAGTACTTC. Its translation is CASSLVGPVAHPYEQYF.

J is TRBJ1-2 and V is TRBV18; 8 bases are shared with TRBD1. The germline V gene encodes CDR1 KGHSH and CDR2 LQKENI. With 5 bases clipped from V and 3 bases from J, the junction kept 8 bases outside the gene matches. The CDR3 consists of 15 residues. The CDR3 region has the DNA TGTGCCAGCTCATCAGGACAGGGCCCTGACTATGGCTACACCTTC. Translated, it gives CASSSGQGPDYGYTF.